A selection of T cell receptor beta chains follows, all from one sample in a study of blood T cell repertoires in COVID-19. Assay used: immunoSEQ multiplex PCR; TCRdb lists only in-frame clones, some missing. The sample includes under 250,000 clones, approximately 81% of them seen just once. Material for sequencing was PBMCs or T cells enriched from blood (not recorded which). The receptor set was obtained from a woman aged 45-60 years with acute COVID-19. CDR3s include the opening cysteine and the closing phenylalanine or tryptophan. Each record gives: clone size, D gene, V gene, J gene, CDR3 protein, CDR3 DNA. D genes are given only for firm matches. Clone size is stated in some rows and not others, as once, few, many or a class when expanded.

clone_size: .
d_call: .
v_call: TRBV11-3
j_call: TRBJ2-1
cdr3_aa: CASSLDLTSMEQFF
cdr3_nt: TGTGCCAGCAGCTTAGATTTAACCTCTATGGAGCAGTTCTTC

clone_size: .
d_call: .
v_call: TRBV20-1
j_call: TRBJ1-1
cdr3_aa: CSASDSSEAFF
cdr3_nt: TGCAGTGCTAGTGATTCATCTGAAGCTTTCTTT

clone_size: .
d_call: TRBD1
v_call: TRBV2
j_call: TRBJ2-5
cdr3_aa: CASSVSQGVGETQYF
cdr3_nt: TGTGCCAGCAGTGTTAGTCAGGGGGTTGGAGAGACCCAGTACTTC

clone_size: .
d_call: .
v_call: TRBV11-1
j_call: TRBJ2-7
cdr3_aa: CASSLGGRNYEQYF
cdr3_nt: TGTGCCAGCAGCTTAGGAGGGAGGAATTACGAGCAGTACTTC

clone_size: .
d_call: .
v_call: TRBV3-1/TRBV3-2
j_call: TRBJ1-1
cdr3_aa: CASSQDTREAFF
cdr3_nt: TGTGCCAGCAGCCAAGATACCCGGGAAGCTTTCTTT

clone_size: .
d_call: TRBD2
v_call: TRBV5-1
j_call: TRBJ2-1
cdr3_aa: CASLGPLAGGSSSYNEQFF
cdr3_nt: TGCGCCAGCCTCGGCCCTCTAGCGGGAGGATCATCCTCCTACAATGAGCAGTTCTTC

clone_size: .
d_call: .
v_call: TRBV4-1
j_call: TRBJ2-6
cdr3_aa: CASSQEGGGSSGANVLTF
cdr3_nt: TGCGCCAGCAGCCAAGAAGGCGGAGGGAGCTCTGGGGCCAACGTCCTGACTTTC

clone_size: .
d_call: TRBD1
v_call: TRBV10-3
j_call: TRBJ2-2
cdr3_aa: CAISEYGTATGELFF
cdr3_nt: TGTGCCATCAGTGAGTACGGGACAGCCACCGGGGAGCTGTTTTTT

clone_size: .
d_call: TRBD2
v_call: TRBV9
j_call: TRBJ2-5
cdr3_aa: CASSVDTSGGPETQYF
cdr3_nt: TGTGCCAGCAGCGTAGATACTAGCGGGGGCCCGGAGACCCAGTACTTC

clone_size: .
d_call: .
v_call: TRBV18
j_call: TRBJ2-5
cdr3_aa: CASSPSQGETQYF
cdr3_nt: TGTGCCAGCTCACCTAGCCAGGGCGAGACCCAGTACTTC

clone_size: .
d_call: TRBD2
v_call: TRBV7-9
j_call: TRBJ2-1
cdr3_aa: CASRDSAGNEQFF
cdr3_nt: TGTGCCAGCAGGGATTCAGCGGGGAATGAGCAGTTCTTC

clone_size: .
d_call: TRBD2
v_call: TRBV3-1/TRBV3-2
j_call: TRBJ2-7
cdr3_aa: CASSQKVAGGPEQYF
cdr3_nt: TGTGCCAGCAGCCAGAAAGTTGCGGGAGGGCCCGAGCAGTACTTC

clone_size: .
d_call: .
v_call: TRBV24-1
j_call: TRBJ2-5
cdr3_aa: CATSAAPELETQYF
cdr3_nt: TGTGCCACCAGTGCCGCCCCGGAGTTGGAGACCCAGTACTTC

clone_size: once
d_call: TRBD1
v_call: TRBV6-2/TRBV6-3
j_call: TRBJ2-1
cdr3_aa: CASSRSQGVTYNEQFF
cdr3_nt: TGTGCCAGCAGTCGCTCGCAGGGGGTTACCTACAATGAGCAGTTCTTC

clone_size: .
d_call: .
v_call: TRBV12-5
j_call: TRBJ2-1
cdr3_aa: CASGSSEQFF
cdr3_nt: TGTGCTAGTGGGTCCTCGGAGCAGTTCTTC

clone_size: .
d_call: .
v_call: TRBV7-6
j_call: TRBJ1-3
cdr3_aa: CASGLNPRESGNTIYF
cdr3_nt: TGTGCCAGCGGTCTAAATCCCAGGGAATCTGGAAACACCATATATTTT

clone_size: .
d_call: .
v_call: TRBV10-3
j_call: TRBJ1-2
cdr3_aa: CATTGQVNYGYTF
cdr3_nt: TGTGCCACCACGGGACAAGTTAACTATGGCTACACCTTC

clone_size: few
d_call: .
v_call: TRBV5-1
j_call: TRBJ2-3
cdr3_aa: CASSSLLGGTDTQYF
cdr3_nt: TGCGCCAGCAGCTCGCTACTAGGAGGGACAGATACGCAGTATTTT

clone_size: few
d_call: TRBD1
v_call: TRBV12-5
j_call: TRBJ1-5
cdr3_aa: CASGHQGADQPQHF
cdr3_nt: TGTGCTAGTGGCCACCAGGGGGCAGATCAGCCCCAGCATTTT

clone_size: .
d_call: TRBD2
v_call: TRBV12-5
j_call: TRBJ2-5
cdr3_aa: CASALEASGGETQYF
cdr3_nt: TGTGCTAGTGCCCTGGAGGCTAGCGGGGGAGAGACCCAGTACTTC

clone_size: few
d_call: .
v_call: TRBV11-3
j_call: TRBJ2-2
cdr3_aa: CASSGVITGELFF
cdr3_nt: TGTGCCAGCTCAGGGGTGATTACCGGGGAGCTGTTTTTT

clone_size: .
d_call: .
v_call: TRBV5-1
j_call: TRBJ1-1
cdr3_aa: CASSSEGVGTEAFF
cdr3_nt: TGCGCCAGCAGCAGCGAGGGGGTGGGCACTGAAGCTTTCTTT

clone_size: .
d_call: .
v_call: TRBV5-1
j_call: TRBJ2-2
cdr3_aa: CASSSDTHGTGELFF
cdr3_nt: TGCGCCAGCAGCTCCGACACGCATGGCACCGGGGAGCTGTTTTTT

clone_size: .
d_call: TRBD1
v_call: TRBV10-3
j_call: TRBJ1-4
cdr3_aa: CAISESRGTGFNEKLFF
cdr3_nt: TGTGCCATCAGTGAGAGTCGCGGGACAGGCTTTAATGAAAAACTGTTTTTT

clone_size: .
d_call: .
v_call: TRBV27
j_call: TRBJ1-1
cdr3_aa: CASSFDSRSTEAFF
cdr3_nt: TGTGCCAGCAGTTTCGACAGTCGGTCCACTGAAGCTTTCTTT

clone_size: once
d_call: TRBD2
v_call: TRBV7-9
j_call: TRBJ2-1
cdr3_aa: CASSPTSGSSSYNEQFF
cdr3_nt: TGTGCCAGCAGCCCCACTAGCGGGTCGAGCTCCTACAATGAGCAGTTCTTC

clone_size: once
d_call: .
v_call: TRBV7-9
j_call: TRBJ2-7
cdr3_aa: CASSRAGVSYEQYF
cdr3_nt: TGTGCCAGCAGCCGCGCCGGGGTCTCCTACGAGCAGTACTTC

clone_size: .
d_call: .
v_call: TRBV7-2
j_call: TRBJ2-5
cdr3_aa: CASSLVRGGGGETQYF
cdr3_nt: TGTGCCAGCAGCTTAGTGAGGGGGGGAGGTGGAGAGACCCAGTACTTC

clone_size: .
d_call: .
v_call: TRBV6-2/TRBV6-3
j_call: TRBJ1-6
cdr3_aa: CASSTDRSNNSPLHF
cdr3_nt: TGTGCCAGCAGTACCGACAGATCCAATAATTCACCCCTCCACTTT

clone_size: .
d_call: .
v_call: TRBV10-2
j_call: TRBJ1-2
cdr3_aa: CASSPPGQSQPSYTF
cdr3_nt: TGCGCCAGCAGCCCTCCCGGACAGTCCCAACCCAGCTACACCTTC

clone_size: .
d_call: .
v_call: TRBV28
j_call: TRBJ1-2
cdr3_aa: CASSPPGGGYTF
cdr3_nt: TGTGCCAGCAGTCCCCCAGGTGGGGGCTACACCTTC

clone_size: once
d_call: TRBD1
v_call: TRBV6-1
j_call: TRBJ1-2
cdr3_aa: CASSDYPGTGVYGYTF
cdr3_nt: TGTGCCAGCAGTGACTACCCTGGGACAGGGGTCTATGGCTACACCTTC

clone_size: .
d_call: TRBD2
v_call: TRBV27
j_call: TRBJ2-5
cdr3_aa: CASCPSGVVETQYF
cdr3_nt: TGTGCCAGCTGTCCTAGCGGGGTCGTAGAGACCCAGTACTTC

clone_size: .
d_call: .
v_call: TRBV6-2/TRBV6-3
j_call: TRBJ2-2
cdr3_aa: CASSYRPGELFF
cdr3_nt: TGTGCCAGCAGTTACCGTCCGGGGGAGCTGTTTTTT

clone_size: .
d_call: .
v_call: TRBV19
j_call: TRBJ1-4
cdr3_aa: CASSIGTQGDEKLFF
cdr3_nt: TGTGCCAGTAGTATAGGAACCCAAGGGGATGAAAAACTGTTTTTT

clone_size: .
d_call: TRBD1
v_call: TRBV6-1
j_call: TRBJ1-6
cdr3_aa: CASSDGQGASPLHF
cdr3_nt: TGTGCCAGCAGTGATGGACAGGGGGCATCACCCCTCCACTTT

clone_size: .
d_call: .
v_call: TRBV5-1
j_call: TRBJ2-2
cdr3_aa: CASSPDVIVAAGELFF
cdr3_nt: TGCGCCAGCAGCCCGGATGTGATTGTCGCGGCCGGGGAGCTGTTTTTT

clone_size: .
d_call: TRBD2
v_call: TRBV29-1
j_call: TRBJ2-7
cdr3_aa: CSARLAGYEQYF
cdr3_nt: TGCAGCGCGAGACTAGCCGGCTACGAGCAGTACTTC

clone_size: once
d_call: .
v_call: TRBV27
j_call: TRBJ1-1
cdr3_aa: CASSFRATGPRTHAFF
cdr3_nt: TGTGCCAGCAGTTTTCGGGCCACAGGCCCACGGACGCATGCTTTCTTT

clone_size: .
d_call: TRBD1
v_call: TRBV13
j_call: TRBJ1-1
cdr3_aa: CASRGGQGTLNTEAFF
cdr3_nt: TGTGCCAGCAGGGGGGGACAGGGAACTTTGAACACTGAAGCTTTCTTT

clone_size: .
d_call: TRBD1
v_call: TRBV7-8
j_call: TRBJ2-1
cdr3_aa: CASSLGTGGGEQFF
cdr3_nt: TGTGCCAGCAGCTTAGGGACAGGGGGTGGTGAGCAGTTCTTC

clone_size: .
d_call: TRBD1
v_call: TRBV6-2/TRBV6-3
j_call: TRBJ1-2
cdr3_aa: CASSPYHRKDREEGYGYTF
cdr3_nt: TGTGCCAGCAGTCCCTACCATCGAAAGGACAGGGAAGAAGGCTATGGCTACACCTTC